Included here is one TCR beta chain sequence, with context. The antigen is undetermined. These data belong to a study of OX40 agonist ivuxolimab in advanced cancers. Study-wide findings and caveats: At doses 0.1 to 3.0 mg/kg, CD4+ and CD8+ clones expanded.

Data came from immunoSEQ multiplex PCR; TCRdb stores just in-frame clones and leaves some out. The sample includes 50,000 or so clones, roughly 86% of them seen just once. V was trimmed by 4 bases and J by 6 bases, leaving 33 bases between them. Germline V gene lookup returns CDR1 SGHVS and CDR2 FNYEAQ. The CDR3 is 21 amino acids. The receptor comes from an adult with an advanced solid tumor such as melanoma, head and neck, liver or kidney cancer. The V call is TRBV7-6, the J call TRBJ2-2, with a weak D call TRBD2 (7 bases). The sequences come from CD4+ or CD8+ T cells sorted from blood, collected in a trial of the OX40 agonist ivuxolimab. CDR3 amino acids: CASSYYSAGGHRVRDAGELFF. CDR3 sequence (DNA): TGTGCCAGCAGCTATTACTCGGCCGGGGGGCACCGCGTAAGGGACGCCGGGGAGCTGTTTTTT.